This T cell receptor (beta chain) was identified during a study of blood T cell repertoires in COVID-19. Study overall: Samples came from the United States, Italy and Spain, spanning acute and convalescent COVID-19. PBMCs, B-cell-depleted T cells, or T cells were the source of the cDNA or gDNA that made up the material.

CDR3 length: 17 amino acids. Germline assignment: CDR1 LGHNA and CDR2 YSLEER. V trimming: 0 bases; J trimming: 4 bases; junction bases outside the gene matches: 6. Study processing details: Reference gene primer amplification gave nucleated cell count estimates. Produced via immunoSEQ multiplex PCR; TCRdb's table is partial and in-frame only. V, J and clone size are those of that table, while D and trimming were read from the DNA. The sample comprises nearly 95,000 clones, 87% of which are singletons, and around 4.5% rests with the top ten. This TCR came from a woman aged 80 or over with acute or convalescent COVID-19. The rearrangement links TRBV4-3 to TRBJ2-2, with 9 bases identical to TRBD2. The specimen was peripheral blood. CDR3 sequence: CASSQELSGGSTGELFF. Here the CDR3 DNA reads TGCGCCAGCAGCCAAGAGTTGAGCGGGGGGTCCACCGGGGAGCTGTTTTTT.